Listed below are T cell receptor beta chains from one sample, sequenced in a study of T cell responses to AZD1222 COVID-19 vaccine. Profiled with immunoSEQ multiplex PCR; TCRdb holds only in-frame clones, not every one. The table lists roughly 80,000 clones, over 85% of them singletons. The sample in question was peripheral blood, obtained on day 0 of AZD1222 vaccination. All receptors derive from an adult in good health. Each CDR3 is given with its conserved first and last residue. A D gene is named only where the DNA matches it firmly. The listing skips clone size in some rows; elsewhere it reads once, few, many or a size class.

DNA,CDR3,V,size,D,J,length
TGTGCCAGCAGCGGTAACCGGGACCCCCGTCGCACAGATACGCAGTATTTT,CASSGNRDPRRTDTQYF,TRBV7-9,once,.,TRBJ2-3,17
TGTGCCAGCAGTCGGAGTTCGAACACCGGGGAGCTGTTTTTT,CASSRSSNTGELFF,TRBV7-3,.,.,TRBJ2-2,14
TGTGCCAGCAGCGTAATCGACGGAATGCTTAACTATGGCTACACCTTC,CASSVIDGMLNYGYTF,TRBV9,.,.,TRBJ1-2,16
TGCAGTGCTAGTGCACAGCTTAACTATGGCTACACCTTC,CSASAQLNYGYTF,TRBV20-1,.,.,TRBJ1-2,13
TGTGCCTGGACCCCCCTGACAGGGACCGATTCACCCCTCCACTTT,CAWTPLTGTDSPLHF,TRBV30,.,TRBD1,TRBJ1-6,15
TGTGCCATTATCGGCCGGGGCCGCTCCTACAATGAGCAGTTCTTC,CAIIGRGRSYNEQFF,TRBV10-3,.,.,TRBJ2-1,15
TGCAGCGTTGAGAACAGGGGTCGTTTCACTGAAGCTTTCTTT,CSVENRGRFTEAFF,TRBV29-1,.,TRBD1,TRBJ1-1,14
TGTGCCAGCAGCTTCAGTTATGGTGGGGCCAGCGAGCAGTACTTC,CASSFSYGGASEQYF,TRBV13,.,.,TRBJ2-7,15
TGTGCCAGCCGCCGGGAGGTCTATGGCTACACCTTC,CASRREVYGYTF,TRBV6-5,.,.,TRBJ1-2,12
TGTGCCAGCAGCTATTCGGCCGGGACTGCTGGCACTGAAGCTTTCTTT,CASSYSAGTAGTEAFF,TRBV3-1/TRBV3-2,.,.,TRBJ1-1,16
TGTGCCAGCAGCTCCATTCAGAATTTTAAGGGTCAGCCCCAGCATTTT,CASSSIQNFKGQPQHF,TRBV7-8,.,.,TRBJ1-5,16
TGTGCCAGCAGTGTTTTAAGGGGAGGCGGCTACACCTTC,CASSVLRGGGYTF,TRBV6-4,once,.,TRBJ1-2,13
TGTGCCAGCGGGAATAGCGCGGGGGTAGAATACGAGCAGTACTTC,CASGNSAGVEYEQYF,TRBV6-5,.,TRBD2,TRBJ2-7,15
TGTGCCAGCAGTCAAGGCCAGGGCGCTAACTATGGCTACACCTTC,CASSQGQGANYGYTF,TRBV28,.,.,TRBJ1-2,15
TGTGCCAGCAGCCCGCCCTGGAGCGCTGAAGCTTTCTTT,CASSPPWSAEAFF,TRBV12-3/TRBV12-4,.,.,TRBJ1-1,13
TGTGCCAGCAGTTACTCCGCGGGTGGCGGCTACACCTTC,CASSYSAGGGYTF,TRBV6-5,.,.,TRBJ1-2,13
TGTGCCAGCAGCACCTTGGACAGGGGCGGCTACACCTTC,CASSTLDRGGYTF,TRBV9,.,TRBD1,TRBJ1-2,13
TGTGCCAGCAGTGACTCGCGACAGGGGATCTACACCTTC,CASSDSRQGIYTF,TRBV6-4,.,TRBD1,TRBJ1-2,13
TGTGCCAGCAGCCTACGGTCCTACGAGCAGTACTTC,CASSLRSYEQYF,TRBV5-5,once,.,TRBJ2-7,12
TGTGCCAGCAGCTTAGTAGGTAGCGGGGGGTACAATGAGCAGTTCTTC,CASSLVGSGGYNEQFF,TRBV7-2,.,TRBD2,TRBJ2-1,16
TGTGCCACCAGTGATTTTGGAGACGGAAACACCATATATTTT,CATSDFGDGNTIYF,TRBV24-1,.,.,TRBJ1-3,14
TGCGCCAGCAGCTACCCCCCAACAGGTTCTGGGGAGACCCAGTACTTC,CASSYPPTGSGETQYF,TRBV5-1,.,.,TRBJ2-5,16
TGTGCCTGGGTCCCCTCATTCGGGACTGAAGCTTTCTTT,CAWVPSFGTEAFF,TRBV30,.,.,TRBJ1-1,13